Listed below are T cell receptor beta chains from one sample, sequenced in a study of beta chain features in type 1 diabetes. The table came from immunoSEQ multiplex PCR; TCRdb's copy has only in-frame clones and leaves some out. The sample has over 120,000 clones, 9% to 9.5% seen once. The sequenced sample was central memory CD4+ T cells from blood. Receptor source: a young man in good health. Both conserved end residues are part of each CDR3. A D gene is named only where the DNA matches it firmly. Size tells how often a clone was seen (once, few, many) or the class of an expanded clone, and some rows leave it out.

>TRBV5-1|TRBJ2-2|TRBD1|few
TGCGCCAGCACCAAGACAGGGGTCACCGGGGAGCTGTTTTTT
CASTKTGVTGELFF
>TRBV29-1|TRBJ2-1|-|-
TGCAGCGGGGGAGTCCTGGCGGAGCAGTTCTTC
CSGGVLAEQFF
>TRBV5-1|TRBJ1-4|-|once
TGCGCCAGCGGCAACCGGGACAAACTTACAACTAATGAAAAACTGTTTTTT
CASGNRDKLTTNEKLFF
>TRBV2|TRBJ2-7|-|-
TGTGCCAGCAAGAAGGACAGCCCAACCCTTTACGAGCAGTACTTC
CASKKDSPTLYEQYF
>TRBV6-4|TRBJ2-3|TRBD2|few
TGTGCCAGCAGTGAAAACGGGGGGAACACAGATACGCAGTATTTT
CASSENGGNTDTQYF
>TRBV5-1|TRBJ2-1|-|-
TGCGCCAGCAGCTTGGCCGTGAGCTCCTACAATGAGCAGTTCTTC
CASSLAVSSYNEQFF
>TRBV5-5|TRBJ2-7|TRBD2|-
TGTGCCAGCAGCGTTTCCGGGACTAGCCGCGAGCAGTACTTC
CASSVSGTSREQYF
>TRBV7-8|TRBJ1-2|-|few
TGTGCCAGCAGCTTCCAGGTTGTCGACTATGGCTACACCTTC
CASSFQVVDYGYTF
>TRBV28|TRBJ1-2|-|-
TGTGCCAGCAGTTTATACAGGTCTGGCTACACCTTC
CASSLYRSGYTF
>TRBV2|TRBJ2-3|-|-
TGTGCCAGCACCAAGGACAGAACAGATACGCAGTATTTT
CASTKDRTDTQYF
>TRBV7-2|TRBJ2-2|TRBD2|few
TGTGCCAGCAGCTTAGCGGGACTACCGAACACCGGGGAGCTGTTTTTT
CASSLAGLPNTGELFF
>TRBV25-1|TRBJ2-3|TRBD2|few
TGTGCCAGCGGACTAGCGGGGGGGCTTTCAGATACGCAGTATTTT
CASGLAGGLSDTQYF
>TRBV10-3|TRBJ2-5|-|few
TGTGCCATCAGTGACGGCCAAGAGACCCAGTACTTC
CAISDGQETQYF
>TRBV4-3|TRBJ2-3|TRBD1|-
TGCGCCAGCAGCCAATACCAGGATGGACAGGGCGGAGGAGATACGCAGTATTTT
CASSQYQDGQGGGDTQYF
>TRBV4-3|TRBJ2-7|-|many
TGCGCCAGCAGCCAAGTTCAGGGGAGCGAGCAGTACTTC
CASSQVQGSEQYF
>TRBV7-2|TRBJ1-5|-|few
TGTGCCAGCAGCTTTTCCGGGCCCCAGCATTTT
CASSFSGPQHF
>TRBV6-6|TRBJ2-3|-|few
TGTGCCAGCAGTGCCGGCTCCGGAGCTGTGGATACGCAGTATTTT
CASSAGSGAVDTQYF
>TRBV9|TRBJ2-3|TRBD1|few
TGTGCCAGCAGCGACAGACAGGGTTGGACAGATACGCAGTATTTT
CASSDRQGWTDTQYF
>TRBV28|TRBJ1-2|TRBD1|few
TGTGCCAGCAGTCCAGGGGGCGCCGACTATGGTGGCTACACCTTC
CASSPGGADYGGYTF
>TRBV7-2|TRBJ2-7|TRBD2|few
TGTGCCAGCAGCCTTGGGAGGGGTTCCCCCTACGAGCAGTACTTC
CASSLGRGSPYEQYF
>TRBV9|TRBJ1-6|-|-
TGTGCCAGCAGTCTAGAGGTGCAGGGTAGGTCACCCCTCCACTTT
CASSLEVQGRSPLHF
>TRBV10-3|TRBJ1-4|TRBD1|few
TGTGCCACCGCCGGGACAGGGGGTGCTAATGAAAAACTGTTTTTT
CATAGTGGANEKLFF
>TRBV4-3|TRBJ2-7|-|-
TGCGCCAGCAGCCAAGCCCCAGGGCAGGGATCCTACGAGCAGTACTTC
CASSQAPGQGSYEQYF
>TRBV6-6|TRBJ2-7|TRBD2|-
TGTGCCAGCAGTTACTCTGTAGCGGGGATTCCCTACGAGCAGTACTTC
CASSYSVAGIPYEQYF
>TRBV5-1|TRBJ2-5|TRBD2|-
TGCGCCAGCAGCCCTGCGACTAGCGGGGGGAGGGAGACCCAGTACTTC
CASSPATSGGRETQYF
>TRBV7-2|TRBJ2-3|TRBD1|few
TGTGCCAGCAGCTTAGCACAGGGGAGCACAGATACGCAGTATTTT
CASSLAQGSTDTQYF
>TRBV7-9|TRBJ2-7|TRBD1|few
TGTGCCAGCAGCTTGGAACAGGGGTACGAGCAGTACTTC
CASSLEQGYEQYF
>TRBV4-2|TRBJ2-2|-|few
TGTGCCAGCAGCCAGGGTATCGACACTCCAACCGGGGAGCTGTTTTTT
CASSQGIDTPTGELFF
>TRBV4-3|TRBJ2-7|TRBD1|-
TGCGCCAGCAGCCAGTCCTGGACAGGGTCCCACGAGCAGTACTTC
CASSQSWTGSHEQYF
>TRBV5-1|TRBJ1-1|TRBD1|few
TGCGCCAGCAGCTTGCCCAGACAGGGCGGGACTGAAGCTTTCTTT
CASSLPRQGGTEAFF
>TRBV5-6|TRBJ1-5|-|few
TGTGCCAGCAGCTCTAGTCTCAATCAGCCCCAGCATTTT
CASSSSLNQPQHF
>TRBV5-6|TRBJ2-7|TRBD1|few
TGTGCCAGCAGCGCTCCGGGACAGAGCTCCTACGAGCAGTACTTC
CASSAPGQSSYEQYF
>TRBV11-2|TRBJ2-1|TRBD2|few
TGTGCCAGCAGCTTTTGGGCTAGCGGATACAATGAGCAGTTCTTC
CASSFWASGYNEQFF
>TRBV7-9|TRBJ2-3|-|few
TGTGCCAGCAGCTACCCGCTCAGGGGAAACCCAGATACGCAGTATTTT
CASSYPLRGNPDTQYF
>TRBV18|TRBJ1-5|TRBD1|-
TGTGCCAGCTCACCGGGACAGGGAGGAACCAATCAGCCCCAGCATTTT
CASSPGQGGTNQPQHF
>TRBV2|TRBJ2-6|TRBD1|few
TGTGCCAGTACCGTACAGGGGGCTGGGGCCAACGTCCTGACTTTC
CASTVQGAGANVLTF
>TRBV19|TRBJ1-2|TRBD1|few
TGTGCCAGTACAACGAACCGGGACAGTGTTAACTATGGCTACACCTTC
CASTTNRDSVNYGYTF
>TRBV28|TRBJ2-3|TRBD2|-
TGTGCCAGCAGTTCCCAGGGACTATTGAGGGATACGCAGTATTTT
CASSSQGLLRDTQYF
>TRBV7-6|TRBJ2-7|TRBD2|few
TGTGCCAGCAGCTTAAGAGCGGGGTCAAACTACGAGCAGTACTTC
CASSLRAGSNYEQYF
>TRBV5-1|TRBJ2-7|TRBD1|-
TGCGCCAGCAGCTTGGGACAGGGTTTATCCTACGAGCAGTACTTC
CASSLGQGLSYEQYF